Reported below is one T cell receptor beta chain. Its antigen remains undetermined. Per-base qualities were not stored, and no clone one base away is much larger. Counted from cysteine to phenylalanine, this CDR3 has 15 amino acids. Only the CDR3 portion is preserved as DNA: 45 bases, with reading frame beginning at the first base. CDR1 and CDR2, looked up from the germline V gene, are MDHEN and SYDVKM. Germline trimming amounts to 7 bases on V and 5 bases on J, with 10 as the count of junction bases outside the gene matches. The sample originates from a study of OX40 agonist ivuxolimab in advanced cancers. As for the study more broadly: Ivuxolimab was a fully human IgG2 agonistic monoclonal antibody targeting the costimulatory receptor OX40 (CD134). Intravenous ivuxolimab was administered to patients every 2 weeks at six dose levels: 0.01, 0.1, 0.3, 1.5, 3 and 10 mg/kg. Of the approximately 54 patients in dose escalation, around 19 had hepatocellular carcinoma, some 15 had melanoma, 9 had renal cell carcinoma and 9 had head and neck cancer. A male proportion of nearly 85% and a mean age of 60 years, ranging from about 23 to 90, were recorded for the dose-escalation cohort. Prior anti-PD-1, anti-PD-L1 or anti-CTLA-4 therapy was permitted, and 30% to 45% of dose-escalation patients had received checkpoint inhibitors. Three dose-escalation patients achieved partial responses, one with hepatocellular carcinoma and two with cutaneous melanoma. Peripheral TCRbeta sequencing was intended to test whether TCR sequence diversity was altered and clonal T-cell expansion was caused by ivuxolimab. The paper reports the monotherapy dose-escalation portion (N of about 47 patients) of the phase I ivuxolimab trial.

For sequencing of the TCRbeta CDR3 region, genomic DNA was extracted from the sorted cells. The immunoSEQ Assay was used for sequencing of TCRbeta CDR3 regions. Here the immuneACCESS table is served through TCRdb, limited to in-frame sequences with V and J called. Missing clones are a known gap in these copies; in checked studies unresolved V genes cover under half, and the rest lacks a known reason. In this sample the table shows about 73,000 clones, roughly 90% of which occur a single time. Around 0.78% of the sample is in the top ten clones. Points the paper makes about the study in general: In partial responders in the 0.1-3.0 mg/kg groups, normalized peripheral clonal expansion was found to be among the lowest, especially among CD8+ T cells. Low levels of normalized T-cell clonal expansion were also seen in some patients who did not respond. After ivuxolimab, more expanded clones were found on average in CD8+ T cells than in CD4+ T cells. Antigen specificity was not determined for the clonally expanded peripheral T cells. At doses of 0.1 to 3.0 mg/kg, clonal expansion of both CD4+ and CD8+ T cells in blood was seen between baseline and week 6.

Patients with autoimmune disease history or receiving systemic immunosuppression were excluded from the trial. Peripheral blood for TCR sequencing was drawn from every dose cohort at baseline, at cycle 4 day 1 and at cycle 7 day 1. Samples came from an open-label, multicenter, first-in-human phase I dose-escalation trial of ivuxolimab. Adults with locally advanced or metastatic melanoma, renal cell, hepatocellular, or head and neck squamous cell carcinoma were enrolled in the trial. CD4+ and CD8+ T cells were sorted separately from peripheral blood before TCR sequencing. The sequence was obtained from an adult with an advanced solid tumor such as melanoma, head and neck, liver or kidney cancer. Material: CD4+ or CD8+ T cells sorted from blood, obtained in a trial of the OX40 agonist ivuxolimab. The chain uses TRBV28 and TRBJ2-2, with 7 junctional bases fitting TRBD1. Here is the DNA: TGTGCCAGCATATTGGAGACAGGGCCTACCGGGGAGCTGTTTTTT. Its amino acids are CASILETGPTGELFF. When the CDR3 is completed using the reference TRBV28 and TRBJ2-2 genes on either side, the full variable domain is DVKVTQSSRYLVKRTGEKVFLECVQDMDHENMFWYRQDPGLGLRLIYFSYDVKMKEKGDIPEGYSVSREKKERFSLILESASTNQTSMYLCASILETGPTGELFFGEGSRLTVL.